Listed below are T cell receptor beta chains from one sample, sequenced in a study of early T cells in non-severe SARS-CoV-2 infection. TCRdb re-derived calls from the 5' RACE reads in MiXCR, one entry per CDR3 protein. Of 70,000 to 90,000 distinct CDR3 sequences listed, just under 15% are singletons. Source material: whole blood. The receptor set was obtained from an adult who was a healthcare worker with PCR-confirmed SARS-CoV-2 infection or an uninfected control (not recorded which). CDR3s include the opening cysteine and the closing phenylalanine or tryptophan. The order of the fields is clone size, D gene, J gene, V gene, CDR3 DNA, CDR3 protein. D genes are given only for firm matches. Expanded clones get a size class; other rows say once, few or many, or leave the size out.

>-|-|TRBJ1-3|TRBV19
TGTGCCAGTAGTAAAGCTCCTGGAAACACCATATATTTT
CASSKAPGNTIYF
>few|-|TRBJ1-2|TRBV7-2
TGTGCCAGCAGGAAAGGCACCTATGGCTACACCTTC
CASRKGTYGYTF
>-|-|TRBJ2-3|TRBV7-2
TGTGCCAGCAGCTCCAGACAGGTCACAGATACGCAGTATTTT
CASSSRQVTDTQYF
>-|-|TRBJ2-1|TRBV18
TGTGCCAGCTCACCACTCCGGGGTAGCTCCTACAATGAGCAGTTCTTC
CASSPLRGSSYNEQFF
>-|TRBD2|TRBJ2-1|TRBV29-1
TGCAGCGTTGGTAGCGGGCCCGCCTTATACAATGAGCAGTTCTTC
CSVGSGPALYNEQFF
>few|-|TRBJ1-1|TRBV5-1
TGCGCCAGCAGCTCGGGACACCAGAACACTGAAGCTTTCTTT
CASSSGHQNTEAFF
>many|TRBD2|TRBJ2-1|TRBV6-1
TGTGCCAGCAGGGACCTAGCGGGAGGAGTGGATGAGCAGTTCTTC
CASRDLAGGVDEQFF
>few|-|TRBJ2-5|TRBV28
TGTGCCAGCAGTCTCCGAAAAACAATAGAGACCCAGTACTTC
CASSLRKTIETQYF
>-|-|TRBJ2-2|TRBV2
TGTGCCAGCAGTGAAGACGGACGAACCCACAACACCGGGGAGCTGTTTTTT
CASSEDGRTHNTGELFF
>few|TRBD1|TRBJ2-3|TRBV7-9
TGTGCCAGCAGCCCCCAGGGGGAAGGGCAGTATTTT
CASSPQGEGQYF
>many|-|TRBJ1-4|TRBV10-1
TGCGCCAGCAGTGACAGCCAAGATGAAAAACTGTTTTTT
CASSDSQDEKLFF
>many|-|TRBJ2-3|TRBV4-1
TGCGCCAGCAGCCAAGCCTCCCTGACAGATACGCAGTATTTT
CASSQASLTDTQYF
>few|-|TRBJ2-5|TRBV12-2
TGTGCAAGTCGCACCGCCCGGACGGCGTACCAAGAGACCCAGTACTTC
CASRTARTAYQETQYF
>many|-|TRBJ2-1|TRBV18
TGTGCCAGCTCACCACGACAGGGAAGCGGGAGACGAGGAGAGCAGTTCTTC
CASSPRQGSGRRGEQFF
>few|-|TRBJ1-5|TRBV20-1
TGCAGTGCTAGAGATCGGGGCCATTATAGCAATCAGCCCCAGCATTTT
CSARDRGHYSNQPQHF
>few|TRBD1|TRBJ2-4|TRBV5-1
TGCGCCAGCAGCGAAACAGGGGATGGCATTCAGTACTTC
CASSETGDGIQYF
>few|TRBD2|TRBJ2-1|TRBV11-2
TGTGCCAGCAGAGGGAGCGGGAGAGACAATGAGCAGTTCTTC
CASRGSGRDNEQFF
>many|-|TRBJ1-5|TRBV20-1
TGCAGCGCCACAGGGACCAATCAGCCCCAGCATTTT
CSATGTNQPQHF
>-|TRBD1|TRBJ1-4|TRBV20-1
TGCAGTGCTAGGAAGGGACAGGGGAATGAAAAACTGTTTTTT
CSARKGQGNEKLFF
>many|-|TRBJ1-1|TRBV29-1
TGCAGCGCCGCCGTACAGGGGAACACTGAAGCTTTCTTT
CSAAVQGNTEAFF
>-|-|TRBJ2-1|TRBV7-6
TGTGCCAGCAGGCCAGACCTTTTGGATGAGCAGTTCTTC
CASRPDLLDEQFF
>-|-|TRBJ1-1|TRBV18
TGTGCCAGCTCACCACTGGACCGGAACACTGAAGCTTTCTTT
CASSPLDRNTEAFF
>many|-|TRBJ2-7|TRBV15
TGTGCCACCAGCAGGGACCGGGACTACGAGCAGTACTTC
CATSRDRDYEQYF
>-|-|TRBJ1-3|TRBV6-5
TGTGCCAGCACCCAAGGAAACACCATATATTTT
CASTQGNTIYF
>few|TRBD2|TRBJ2-1|TRBV11-2
TGTGCCAGCAGCTTGTACTATAGCGGGAGTAGCTACAATGAGCAGTTCTTC
CASSLYYSGSSYNEQFF
>-|TRBD1|TRBJ2-7|TRBV10-3
TGTGCCATCTCCGGGACAGGGGATACGAAGCAGTACTTC
CAISGTGDTKQYF
>many|-|TRBJ1-2|TRBV7-9
TGTGCCAGCAGCCCAGGACAGTCCTCCAGTGTCGACTATGGCTACACCTTC
CASSPGQSSSVDYGYTF
>-|-|TRBJ1-2|TRBV5-6
TGTGCCAGCAGCCCCCCGGGCGTTATCCATGGCTACACCTTC
CASSPPGVIHGYTF
>-|-|TRBJ1-4|TRBV11-2
TGTGCCAGCAGCTCTCCAGGGGCGGGGGAAAAACTGTTTTTT
CASSSPGAGEKLFF
>few|-|TRBJ1-2|TRBV12-3/TRBV12-4
TGTGCCAGCAGTTTGGACGGACCTAGCTATGGCTACACCTTC
CASSLDGPSYGYTF
>-|TRBD2|TRBJ2-7|TRBV15
TGTGCCACCACTCGGGACTATATGTACGAGCAGTACTTC
CATTRDYMYEQYF
>-|-|TRBJ2-1|TRBV20-1
TGCAGTGCTAGTATTAGCCACAGCCTCCCTTCCTACAATGAGCAGTTCTTC
CSASISHSLPSYNEQFF
>-|TRBD2|TRBJ2-5|TRBV28
TGTGCCAGCAGAACCGGCGGGAGCGCTGGCGAGACCCAGTACTTC
CASRTGGSAGETQYF
>-|-|TRBJ2-2|TRBV5-1
TGCGCCAGCAGCCAGATCGCCGGGGAGCTGTTTTTT
CASSQIAGELFF
>few|TRBD2|TRBJ2-3|TRBV7-2
TGTGCCAGCAGCGTCCAGACTAGCGATTACACAGATACGCAGTATTTT
CASSVQTSDYTDTQYF
>few|-|TRBJ1-1|TRBV28
TGTGCCAGCAGTTTACCTTCAGGGTTGAACACTGAAGCTTTCTTT
CASSLPSGLNTEAFF
>few|-|TRBJ1-1|TRBV28
TGTGCCAGCAGTAAAAGAGGCGGGGGGAACACTGAAGCTTTCTTT
CASSKRGGGNTEAFF
>-|-|TRBJ2-7|TRBV28
TGTGCCAGCAGTTCGAGGCGTAGGGAGCAGTACTTC
CASSSRRREQYF
>-|-|TRBJ2-1|TRBV7-9
TGTGCCAGCGGGGCGGGTCCCTGGAATGAGCAGTTCTTC
CASGAGPWNEQFF
>few|-|TRBJ2-1|TRBV6-4
TGTGCCAGCAGTGACTCGATCGGAGGCGGACTTAGCTCCTACAATGAGCAGTTCTTC
CASSDSIGGGLSSYNEQFF
>-|TRBD1|TRBJ1-4|TRBV28
TGTGCCAGCAGTTCAGGGACAGGTCGTGAATTTGCTTATGAAAAACTGTTTTTT
CASSSGTGREFAYEKLFF
>-|TRBD1|TRBJ2-5|TRBV7-9
TGTGCCAGCAGCTTAAGGGACAGGCGACAAGAGACCCAGTACTTC
CASSLRDRRQETQYF
>few|-|TRBJ2-5|TRBV10-3
TGTGCCATCAGTGAGTACCAAGAGACCCAGTACTTC
CAISEYQETQYF
>-|-|TRBJ2-7|TRBV20-1
TGCAGTGCTAGAGTACCGGGGATCAACGAGCAGTACTTC
CSARVPGINEQYF
>few|-|TRBJ2-2|TRBV6-4
TGTGCCAGCAGTGAAGGAGGGGCGCACACCGGGGAGCTGTTTTTT
CASSEGGAHTGELFF
>few|-|TRBJ2-6|TRBV28
TGTGCCGGCCGTCCCTCTGGGGCCAACGTCCTGACTTTC
CAGRPSGANVLTF
>many|-|TRBJ1-1|TRBV18
TGTGCCAGCTCACTCCAGGCCAACACTGAAGCTTTCTTT
CASSLQANTEAFF
>few|-|TRBJ2-5|TRBV12-2
TGTGCAAGTCGCTCGCCTAGCGGGGGAACTCAAGACCAAGAGACCCAGTACTTC
CASRSPSGGTQDQETQYF
>-|-|TRBJ1-1|TRBV9
TGTGCCAGCAGAGCTGGGGACCCCCTCGACACTGAAGCTTTCTTT
CASRAGDPLDTEAFF